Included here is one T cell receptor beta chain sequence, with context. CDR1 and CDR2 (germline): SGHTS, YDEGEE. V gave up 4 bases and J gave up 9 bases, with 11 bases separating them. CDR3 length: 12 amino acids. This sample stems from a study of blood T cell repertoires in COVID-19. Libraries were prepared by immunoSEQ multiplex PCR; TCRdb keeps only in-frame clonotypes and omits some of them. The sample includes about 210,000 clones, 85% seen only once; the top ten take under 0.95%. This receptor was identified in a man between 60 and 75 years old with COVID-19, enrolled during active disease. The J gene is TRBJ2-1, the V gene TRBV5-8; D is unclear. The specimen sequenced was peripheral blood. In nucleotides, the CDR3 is TGTGCCAGCAGCCAAGAGCGCCGTGAGCAGTTCTTC. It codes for CASSQERREQFF. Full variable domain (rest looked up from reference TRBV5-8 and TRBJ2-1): EAGVTQSPTHLIKTRGQQATLRCSPISGHTSVYWYQQALGLGLQFLLWYDEGEERNRGNFPPRFSGRQFPNYSSELNVNALELEDSALYLCASSQERREQFFGPGTRLTVL.